The present T cell receptor (beta chain) was sequenced within a study of blood T cell repertoires in COVID-19. Background on the study: Researchers got acute and convalescent COVID-19 samples from the United States, Italy and Spain.

V dropped 6 bases and J dropped 2; count of bases not matched to a gene: 5. In germline, CDR1 is SGHTA, CDR2 FQGNSA. The CDR3 totals 14 residues. Per the study methods: Counts of nucleated cells, estimated from reference gene primer amplification, were obtained. Repertoires were generated with immunoSEQ multiplex PCR, while TCRdb's copy carries only in-frame clones and drops some. V, J and clone size reflect that table, while D and trimming were determined from the DNA. Of 96,000 or so clones in the sample, 88% were seen once. This clone was found once. The gene calls are TRBV7-2 and TRBJ2-7; 9 bases are shared with TRBD2. Source material: peripheral blood. The clonotype was recovered from a woman older than 75 with acute or convalescent COVID-19. The CDR3 spells CASRILAGPYEQYF. DNA of the CDR3: TGTGCCAGCAGGATACTAGCGGGCCCCTACGAGCAGTACTTC. Based on the CDR3 plus reference TRBV7-2 and TRBJ2-7, the full variable domain is GAGVSQSPSNKVTEKGKDVELRCDPISGHTALYWYRQSLGQGLEFLIYFQGNSAPDKSGLPSDRFSAERTGGSVSTLTIQRTQQEDSAVYLCASRILAGPYEQYFGPGTRLTVT.